This TCR beta chain derives from a study of blood T cells in healthy people across ages. Regarding the study as a whole: Estimates of diversity drawn from one million T cells were considered underestimates.

Each individual donor underwent a draw of ten milliliters of peripheral blood. CDR3 length: 15 residues. With 0 bases clipped from V and 5 bases from J, the junction kept 3 bases outside the gene matches. Germline V gene sequence: CDR1 LGHNA, CDR2 YNFKEQ. A sample-barcoded 5' primer and a J-beta primer mix were used in a second PCR of about 7 to 12 cycles. Every single cDNA molecule received a tag from a template-switch adaptor with 12 random nucleotides. All samples gave at least 2.5 million CDR3-containing paired-end reads. TCRdb analysed the 5' RACE reads with MiXCR anew, one entry per CDR3 protein. In the table there are 650,000 to 1,000,000 distinct CDR3 sequences, about 37% of which are singletons. Comment on this clonotype: What it binds is unknown.

The chain recombines TRBV4-2 with TRBJ2-2, with 7 bases aligning to TRBD1. Sequencing was performed on blood. The sequence derives from a man aged 18 to 29 in good health. Here the CDR3 reads CASSQETGITGELFF. The CDR3, as DNA: TGTGCCAGCAGCCAAGAGACAGGGATAACCGGGGAGCTGTTTTTT.